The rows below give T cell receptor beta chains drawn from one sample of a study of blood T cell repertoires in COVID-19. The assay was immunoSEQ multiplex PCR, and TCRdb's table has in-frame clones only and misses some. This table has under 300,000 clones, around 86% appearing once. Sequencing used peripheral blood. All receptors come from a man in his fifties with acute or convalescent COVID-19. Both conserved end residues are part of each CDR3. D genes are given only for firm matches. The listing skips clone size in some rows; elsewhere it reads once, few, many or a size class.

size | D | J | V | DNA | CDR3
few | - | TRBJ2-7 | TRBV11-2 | TGTGCCACCACCTCCCCAACCGGCTCCTACGAGCAGTACTTC | CATTSPTGSYEQYF
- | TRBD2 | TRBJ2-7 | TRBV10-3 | TGTGCCATCAGTGAGGCGACTAGCGGGGTCTACGAGCAGTACTTC | CAISEATSGVYEQYF
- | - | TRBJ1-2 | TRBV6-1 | TGTGCCAGCAGTGAGTTTAGTTCGAGCTATGGCTACACCTTC | CASSEFSSSYGYTF
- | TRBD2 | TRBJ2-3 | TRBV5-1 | TGCGCCAGCTTCCTTAGCGGGGGGGCGGCAGATACGCAGTATTTT | CASFLSGGAADTQYF
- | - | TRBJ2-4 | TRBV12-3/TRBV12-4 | TGTGCCAGCAGGGCTACAGGGCCCATTCAGTACTTC | CASRATGPIQYF
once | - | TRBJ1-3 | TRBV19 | TGTGCCAGTAGTCAACAGGAGGGTGGTGGAAACACCATATATTTT | CASSQQEGGGNTIYF
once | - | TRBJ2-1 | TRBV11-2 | TGTGCCAGCAGCTTAGTTGGGGCGGTCTGGGGTCAGCAGTTCTTC | CASSLVGAVWGQQFF
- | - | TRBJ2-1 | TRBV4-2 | TGTGCCAGCAGCCAAGATCCCGGGTTGATCGGTGAGCAGTTCTTC | CASSQDPGLIGEQFF
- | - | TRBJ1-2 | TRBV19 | TGTGCCAGTAGTATCGGTAGAAATGGCTACACCTTC | CASSIGRNGYTF
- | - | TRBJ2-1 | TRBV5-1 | TGCGCCAGCAGCGCTAGACAGGCAGGCTACAATGAGCAGTTCTTC | CASSARQAGYNEQFF
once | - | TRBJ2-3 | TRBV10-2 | TGCGCCAGCAGGGCAGGCTCTAGCACAGATACGCAGTATTTT | CASRAGSSTDTQYF
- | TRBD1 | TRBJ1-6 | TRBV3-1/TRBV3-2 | TGTGCCAGCAGCCACGGGGACAGCCTCCACTTT | CASSHGDSLHF
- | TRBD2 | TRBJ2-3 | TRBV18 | TGTGCCAGCTCACCCGATCTAGCGGTCACAGATACGCAGTATTTT | CASSPDLAVTDTQYF
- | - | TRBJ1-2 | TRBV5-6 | TGTGCCAGCAGCTTGGGGACGACAGGCTATGGCTACACCTTC | CASSLGTTGYGYTF
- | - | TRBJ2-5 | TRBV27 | TGTGCCAGCAGTTTATCGATGGCAGTTCAAGAGACCCAGTACTTC | CASSLSMAVQETQYF
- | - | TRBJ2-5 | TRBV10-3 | TGTGCCATCAGGGGCGGGTTGGCTGAGACCCAGTACTTC | CAIRGGLAETQYF
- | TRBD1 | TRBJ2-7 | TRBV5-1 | TGCGCCAGCAGTACCGGGACAGGGGTGGACGAGCAGTACTTC | CASSTGTGVDEQYF
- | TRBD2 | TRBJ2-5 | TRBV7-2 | TGTGCCAGCAGCTTAAGCGGGGGTCAAGAGACCCAGTACTTC | CASSLSGGQETQYF
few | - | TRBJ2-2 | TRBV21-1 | TGTGCCAGCAGCTCCCAGTGGGGGGGAGCGGGCACCGGGGAGCTGTTTTTT | CASSSQWGGAGTGELFF
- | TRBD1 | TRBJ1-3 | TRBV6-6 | TGTGCCAGCAGGACGGACAGGGTTGGTGGAAACACCATATATTTT | CASRTDRVGGNTIYF
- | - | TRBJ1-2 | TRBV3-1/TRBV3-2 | TGTGCCAGCAGCCAAGTTCCAGGGCGCGGCTACACCTTC | CASSQVPGRGYTF
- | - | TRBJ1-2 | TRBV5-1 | TGCGCCAGCAGCCCGGACAGTCCTAACTATGGCTACACCTTC | CASSPDSPNYGYTF
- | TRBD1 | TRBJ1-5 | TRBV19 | TGTGCCAGTAGTAAGACAGGGACCTATAGCAATCAGCCCCAGCATTTT | CASSKTGTYSNQPQHF
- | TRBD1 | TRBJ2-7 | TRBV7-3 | TGTGCCAGCAGCTTAGGAAGGGGGCACGAGCAGTACTTC | CASSLGRGHEQYF
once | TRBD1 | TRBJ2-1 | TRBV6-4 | TGTGCCAGCAGCAAACAGGGGGTCCAGAATGAGCAGTTCTTC | CASSKQGVQNEQFF
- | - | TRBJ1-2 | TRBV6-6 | TGTGCCAGCAGTTACTCGGGGCAGGCCCGTGGCTACACCTTC | CASSYSGQARGYTF
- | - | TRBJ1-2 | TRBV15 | TGTGCCACCAGCAGAGATGAGGGTTTCGGCTATGGCTACACCTTC | CATSRDEGFGYGYTF
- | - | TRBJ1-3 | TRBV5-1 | TGCGCCAGCAGCTTGGGGGCAACCTCTGGAAACACCATATATTTT | CASSLGATSGNTIYF
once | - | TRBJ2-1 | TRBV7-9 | TGTGCCAGCAGCTTAGACGGGGGGCCATACAATGAGCAGTTCTTC | CASSLDGGPYNEQFF
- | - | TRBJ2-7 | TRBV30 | TGTGCCTTCCAGGGGATCCCCTACGAGCAGTACTTC | CAFQGIPYEQYF
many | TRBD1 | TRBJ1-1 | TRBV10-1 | TGCGCCAGCAGCCCCACGCTAGGACAGGGGGGCACTGAAGCTTTCTTT | CASSPTLGQGGTEAFF
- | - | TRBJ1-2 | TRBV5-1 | TGCGCCAGCAGCTTGGCGGGGGACTATGGCTACACCTTC | CASSLAGDYGYTF
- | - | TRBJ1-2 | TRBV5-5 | TGTGCCAGCCGACCCGATCCCACAGGTTATGGCTACACCTTC | CASRPDPTGYGYTF
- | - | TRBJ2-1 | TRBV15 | TGTGCCACCAGCAGGGTAAACAGGATTAATGAGCAGTTCTTC | CATSRVNRINEQFF
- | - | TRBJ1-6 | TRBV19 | TGTGCCAGTAGTGACGGACAGACTAATTCACCCCTCCACTTT | CASSDGQTNSPLHF
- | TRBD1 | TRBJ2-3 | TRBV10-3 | TGTGCCATCAGTGAGGTAACAGGGGTATCAGATACGCAGTATTTT | CAISEVTGVSDTQYF
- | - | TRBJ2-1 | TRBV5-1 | TGCGCCAGCAGAGTTGAGAGGCAAGCCAGCGATGAGCAGTTCTTC | CASRVERQASDEQFF
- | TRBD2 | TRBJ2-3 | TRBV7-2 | TGTGCCAGCAGCGTAACGGGACTAGCAATTACAGATACGCAGTATTTT | CASSVTGLAITDTQYF
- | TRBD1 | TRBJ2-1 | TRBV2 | TGTGCCTGTAGAGTCGGACAGGGTTGGAATGAGCAGTTCTTC | CACRVGQGWNEQFF
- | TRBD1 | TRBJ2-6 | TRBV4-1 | TGCGCCAGCAGCCAAGGACAGGGGTTCTCTGGGGCCAACGTCCTGACTTTC | CASSQGQGFSGANVLTF
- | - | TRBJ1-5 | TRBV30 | TGTGCCTGGAGTGTTGAGGGATATAGCAATCAGCCCCAGCATTTT | CAWSVEGYSNQPQHF
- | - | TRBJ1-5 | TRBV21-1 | TGTGCCAGCACCCGGGGGGGCTTTAGCAATCAGCCCCAGCATTTT | CASTRGGFSNQPQHF
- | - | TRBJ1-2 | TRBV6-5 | TGTGCCAGCAGTTACGATGGAGCGAATGGCTACACCTTC | CASSYDGANGYTF
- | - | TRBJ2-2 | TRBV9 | TGTGCCAGCAGCTCCCACAATGCAGCGGGGGAGCTGTTTTTT | CASSSHNAAGELFF
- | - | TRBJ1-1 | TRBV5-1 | TGCGCCAGCAGCTTCCAGACAGAGAACACTGAAGCTTTCTTT | CASSFQTENTEAFF
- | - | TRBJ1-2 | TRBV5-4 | TGTGCCAGCAGCTCTGCTGGACAGTATGGCTACACCTTC | CASSSAGQYGYTF
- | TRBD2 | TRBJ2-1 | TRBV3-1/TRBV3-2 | TGTGCCAGCAGCCAAGGATCTAGCGGGGGGGCTGAAATCTTC | CASSQGSSGGAEIF
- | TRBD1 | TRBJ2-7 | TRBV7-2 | TGTGCCAGCAGCCCGACCGGACAGGTTATCTACGAGCAGTACTTC | CASSPTGQVIYEQYF
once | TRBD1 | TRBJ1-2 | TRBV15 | TGTGCCACCAGCAAATCAGACAGGGGGCACGGCTACACCTTC | CATSKSDRGHGYTF
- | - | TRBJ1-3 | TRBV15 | TGTGCCACCAGCAGGGCTAAGGGGGACACCATATATTTT | CATSRAKGDTIYF